This T cell receptor beta chain was sequenced for a study of blood T cells in healthy people across ages. Roughly 9.2 milliliters was the volume of peripheral blood drawn from each donor. Then a second PCR, running roughly 7 to 11 cycles, was carried out with a sample-barcoded 5' primer and a J-beta primer mix. TCRdb fed the 5' RACE reads into MiXCR, producing one record per CDR3 protein. The table lists 1.5 million to 2 million distinct CDR3 sequences, 28% of them singletons, with 7% to 9% in the top ten. This clonotype has a handful of counts. Sample: blood. This TCR derives from a woman under 40 in good health.

The CDR3 DNA follows: TGTGCCATCAGTGGAACTAGCGGGAGGGCCGGTAATGAGCAGTTCTTC. Protein: CAISGTSGRAGNEQFF. The chain recombines TRBV10-3 with TRBJ2-1, with 13 bases identical to TRBD2. Germline CDR1 and CDR2: ENHRY and SYGVKD. CDR3 length: 16 amino acids. Losses at the gene ends were 4 bases for V and 7 bases for J; bases not matched to a gene: 7.